Each of the 21 T cell receptor beta chains below was sequenced from the same sample in a study of CD8+CD57+ T cells in acquired aplastic anemia (dated by TCRdb to the late 2010s). TCRdb lists the instrument as Illumina HiSeq 2000. TCR beta VDJ combination and CDR3 sequence profiling used genomic DNA as the template. TCRdb redid the processing of the public reads, applying fastp at Q25 and MiXCR, and retained in-frame beta chains. Every CDR3 protein is listed once, alongside the most common genes and DNA of its rows. This sample has approximately 100,000 distinct CDR3 sequences in its table, and 65% to 70% of those were observed once. The ten largest clonotypes hold 65% of the sample. Flow cytometry had shown CD8+CD57+ cell expansion in the patients selected for sequencing. Sequencing was done on a sample of sorted CD4+, CD8+, or CD8+CD57+ T cells (not recorded which) from PBMCs. The receptors derive from a human donor with aplastic anemia.

This sequence joins TRBV10-3 and TRBJ1-5; TRBD1 might be the D (5 bases). Germline assignment: CDR1 ENHRY and CDR2 SYGVKD. This CDR3 is 15 amino acids long. Between the trimmed V and J ends, which lost 3 bases and 2 bases, there was a span of 11 bases. DNA for the CDR3: TGTGCCATCAGTGACGGAGGGGTTGGCAATCAGCCCCAGCATTTT. This sequence encodes CAISDGGVGNQPQHF.

This clonotype was detected only a few times. The V gene is TRBV10-1, the J gene TRBJ2-1; TRBD2 matches at 13 bases. The CDR3 contains 16 residues. CDR1 is WNHNN, CDR2 SYGVQD, per germline (reference sequence). V shed 2 bases and J 5 bases; nucleotides not matched to a gene: 3. CDR3 coding DNA: TGCGCCAGCAGTGAGGGACTAGCGGGAGATAACAATGAGCAGTTCTTC. As protein: CASSEGLAGDNNEQFF.

The chain has TRBV19 and TRBJ2-1; possible D gene TRBD2, 6 bases. Germline CDR1 and CDR2: LNHDA and SQIVND (reference sequence). V was trimmed by 4 bases and J by 9 bases, leaving 16 bases between them. The CDR3 length is 14 residues. In DNA, the CDR3 is TGTGCCAGTAGTAAAAGGGGAGGTAGTGGTGAGCAGTTCTTC. The encoded protein is CASSKRGGSGEQFF.

J is TRBJ1-2 and V is TRBV29-1, with 7 bases aligning to TRBD1. This CDR3 has 12 amino acids. Germline CDR1 and CDR2: SQVTM and ANQGSEA. V lost 7 bases to trimming and J lost 8 bases; unmatched junction nucleotides: 10. The CDR3 DNA sequence: TGCAGCGCCCAGACAGGGCCGGAGGGCTACACCTTC. Amino acids: CSAQTGPEGYTF.

The rearrangement uses TRBV7-7 and TRBJ2-5; 10 bases fit TRBD1. In germline, CDR1 is SSHAT, CDR2 FNYEAQ (reference sequence). This CDR3 comprises 15 residues. CDR3 in amino acids: CASGPGQGIGETQYF. For the CDR3, the DNA is TGTGCTAGCGGACCGGGACAGGGGATAGGAGAGACCCAGTACTTC.

This clonotype was counted a few times. J is TRBJ1-1 and V is TRBV7-9; D is perhaps TRBD1 (5 bases). V was trimmed by 3 bases and J by 4 bases, leaving 12 bases between them. The germline CDR1 and CDR2 sequences are SEHNR and FQNEAQ (reference sequence). This CDR3 spans 14 amino acids. The CDR3: CASSLGGVGTEAFF. For the CDR3, the DNA is TGTGCCAGCAGCTTGGGGGGGGTAGGCACTGAAGCTTTCTTT. Full variable domain (rest looked up from reference TRBV7-9 and TRBJ1-1): DTGVSQNPRHKITKRGQNVTFRCDPISEHNRLYWYRQTLGQGPEFLTYFQNEAQLEKSRLLSDRFSAERPKGSFSTLEIQRTEQGDSAMYLCASSLGGVGTEAFFGQGTRLTVV.

This clonotype was seen only once. The chain combines TRBV24-1 with TRBJ2-2, with D unclear. CDR3 length: 14 amino acids. The V and J ends lost 6 bases and 5 bases respectively, with 12 bases between them. Per germline, CDR1 KGHDR and CDR2 SFDVKD. The CDR3 protein is CATSSGFGTGELFF. The CDR3 DNA follows: TGTGCCACCAGTTCTGGGTTTGGAACCGGGGAGCTGTTTTTT.

This chain links TRBV20-1 with TRBJ2-7; D is possibly TRBD2 (6 bases). Trimming took 5 bases from V and 3 from J, leaving 8 bases between them. Germline CDR1 reads DFQATT; CDR2 reads SNEGSKA (reference sequence). The CDR3 contains 11 residues. Written as DNA, the CDR3 is TGCAGTGCTTCGGGAGACTACGAGCAGTACTTC. This codes for CSASGDYEQYF.

This rearrangement joins TRBV15 to TRBJ2-1; D is possibly TRBD2 (5 bases). V was shortened by 3 bases and J by 8 bases, with 14 bases between the two germline ends. The CDR3 has 14 residues. Germline CDR1 is LNHNV and CDR2 is YYDKDF (reference sequence). The CDR3 bases are TGTGCCACCAGCAGTCTTGTAGGGAGCGATGAGCAGTTCTTC. Its protein product is CATSSLVGSDEQFF.

The genes are TRBV20-1 and TRBJ1-3, with TRBD1 matching 7 bases. This CDR3 spans 16 amino acids. V dropped 3 bases and J dropped 8; count of bases not matched to a gene: 16. Germline V gives CDR1 DFQATT, CDR2 SNEGSKA (reference sequence). This chain's CDR3 is CSASAPGQPGADTIYF. For the CDR3, the DNA is TGCAGTGCTAGCGCTCCGGGACAGCCAGGTGCAGACACCATATATTTT.

CDR3 nucleotide sequence: TGCAGTGATTGGGGATATAGCAATCAGCCCCAGCATTTT. Protein product: CSDWGYSNQPQHF. This chain links TRBV20-1 with TRBJ1-5; the D is unclear. Germline-derived CDR1 and CDR2 are DFQATT and SNEGSKA (reference sequence). The CDR3 sequence is 13 residues long. Trimming took off 7 bases at V and 0 bases at J, with 10 bases between the two ends.

The V gene is TRBV29-1, the J gene TRBJ1-2, with D perhaps matching TRBD1 (5 bases). Germline CDR1 reads SQVTM; CDR2 reads ANQGSEA. This CDR3 has 12 residues. V gave up 6 bases and J gave up 6 bases, with 14 bases separating them. The CDR3 nucleotides read TGCAGCGTCTCCACAGGACCAAATGGCTACACCTTC. Its translation: CSVSTGPNGYTF.

This clonotype appeared many times. The chain links TRBV5-1 to TRBJ2-5; 9 nucleotides line up with TRBD1. The germline gives CDR1 SGHRS, CDR2 YFSETQ. J was trimmed by 5 bases and V by 4 bases; bases with no gene match: 6. The CDR3 runs to 14 residues. The CDR3 DNA is TGCGCCAGCAGCCCCGGGACAGGGAAGGAGACCCAGTACTTC. It translates to CASSPGTGKETQYF.

This clonotype was seen ten or more times. The chain links TRBV5-5 to TRBJ1-2; D is uncertain. CDR1 is SGHKS and CDR2 is YYEKEE in the germline V gene (reference sequence). The CDR3 covers 16 residues. The germline V and J ends were trimmed by 2 bases and 4 bases, with 18 bases remaining between them. CDR3 amino acids: CASSFGRESSFYGYTF. The DNA for the CDR3 is TGTGCCAGCAGCTTTGGTCGCGAAAGTTCTTTCTATGGCTACACCTTC.

The genes are TRBV5-1 and TRBJ1-2; 7 nucleotides match TRBD1. Germline V gene data show CDR1 as SGHRS and CDR2 as YFSETQ. This CDR3 contains 15 residues. The trim removed 0 bases at V and 6 bases at J, leaving 8 bases unmatched. In DNA form, the CDR3 reads TGCGCCAGCAGCTTGGACGAGGGGACAGCGGATGGCTACACCTTC. The encoded protein is CASSLDEGTADGYTF.

The CDR3 coding sequence is TGTGCCAGCAGTGGCGATAGCGGGGGGCCCTACAATGAGCAGTTCTTC. Translating it yields CASSGDSGGPYNEQFF. J is TRBJ2-1 and V is TRBV6-4; TRBD2 agrees at 10 bases. CDR1 is MRHNA and CDR2 is SNTAGT in the germline V gene. V shed 4 bases and J 2 bases; nucleotides not matched to a gene: 5. This CDR3 has 16 amino acids.

V is TRBV20-1 and J is TRBJ2-4; D gene ambiguous. The DNA end is more similar to TRBJ2-7, so the J call may be wrong. The V gene's germline CDR1 is DFQATT and CDR2 SNEGSKA (reference sequence). The length of the CDR3 is 13 residues. CDR3 protein: CSARAGNNNEQYF. The CDR3, as DNA: TGCAGTGCTAGAGCTGGGAACAACAACGAGCAGTACTTC.

The chain has TRBV29-1 and TRBJ1-2, with a weak D call TRBD1 (5 bases). V was clipped by 5 bases and J by 1 base, with 20 bases between them. CDR1 is SQVTM, CDR2 ANQGSEA, per germline. This CDR3 has 16 residues. The CDR3 is CSVPDSGLYYNYGYTF. Written as DNA, the CDR3 is TGCAGCGTTCCTGATTCGGGACTATACTATAACTATGGCTACACCTTC.

This clonotype was counted many times. One end of the junction fails to match germline, which may point to a read error. The rearrangement joins TRBV20-1 to TRBJ2-1; D unclear. The germline gives CDR1 DFQATT, CDR2 SNEGSKA (reference sequence). The CDR3 spans 14 residues. The DNA for the CDR3 is TGCAGTGCTAGGGCTCTAGATTCCTTCAATGAGCAGTTCTTC. The encoded protein is CSARALDSFNEQFF.

This clonotype turned up a few times. This chain uses TRBV24-1 with TRBJ2-7; 9 bases agree with TRBD1. The CDR3 extends over 14 amino acids. Trimming at V came to 8 bases and at J to 0 bases, leaving 4 bases not matched to a gene. Per the germline V gene, CDR1 is KGHDR and CDR2 is SFDVKD. The CDR3 protein is CATKGTGHSYEQYF. CDR3 sequence (DNA): TGTGCCACCAAAGGGACAGGGCACTCCTACGAGCAGTACTTC.

This clonotype was detected only once. The rearrangement links TRBV29-1 to TRBJ1-4; no definite D call. Deletions cut 3 bases from V and 0 bases from J, with 11 bases between. Germline V lookup: CDR1 SQVTM, CDR2 ANQGSEA. This CDR3 comprises 15 residues. In nucleotides, the CDR3 is TGCAGCGTTGAGTTTCTGGGAACAACTAATGAAAAACTGTTTTTT. Protein product: CSVEFLGTTNEKLFF.